This paragraph reports one T cell receptor (beta chain). As yet, its antigen is unknown. The record originates from a study of STAT5B mutations in CD4+ large granular lymphocyte leukemia. The germline CDR1 and CDR2 sequences are SGHTA and FQGNSA. The CDR3 runs to 18 residues. Trimming cost V 4 bases and J 0 bases; bases outside gene matches: 11. TCRdb keeps only in-frame clones here, not all; method: immunoSEQ multiplex PCR. The sample has about 32,000 clones; about 85% are singletons. Study-level results: CD4-sorted patient repertoires seemed more clonal than healthy CD4+ repertoires. TRBV06-family usage was enriched in top patient clones (8/27) versus controls (2/35).

V usage is TRBV7-2 and J usage is TRBJ2-1, with TRBD2 identical over 8 bases. The receptor's source is a human donor in good health. The sample consisted of CD4+ T cells from blood buffy coats. This CDR3 reads CASSSAAGAGRSYNEQFF. In DNA, the CDR3 is TGTGCCAGCAGCTCCGCAGCGGGAGCGGGTCGCTCCTACAATGAGCAGTTCTTC.